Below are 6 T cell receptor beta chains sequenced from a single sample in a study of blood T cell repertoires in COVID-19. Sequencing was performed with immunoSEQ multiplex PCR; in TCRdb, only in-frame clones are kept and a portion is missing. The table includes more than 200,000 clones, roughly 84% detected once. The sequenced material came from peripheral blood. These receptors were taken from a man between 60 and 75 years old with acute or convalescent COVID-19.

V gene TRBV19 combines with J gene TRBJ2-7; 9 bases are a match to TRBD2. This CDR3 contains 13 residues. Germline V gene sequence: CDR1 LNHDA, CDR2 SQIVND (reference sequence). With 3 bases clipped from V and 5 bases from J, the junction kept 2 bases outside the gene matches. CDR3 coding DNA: TGTGCCAGTAGTATGGGACTAGCCAACGAGCAGTACTTC. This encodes CASSMGLANEQYF.

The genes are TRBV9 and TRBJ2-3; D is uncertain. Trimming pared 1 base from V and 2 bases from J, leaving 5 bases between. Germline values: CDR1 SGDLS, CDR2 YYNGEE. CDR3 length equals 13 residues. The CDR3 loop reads CASSVQITDTQYF. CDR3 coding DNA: TGTGCCAGCAGCGTACAAATCACAGATACGCAGTATTTT.

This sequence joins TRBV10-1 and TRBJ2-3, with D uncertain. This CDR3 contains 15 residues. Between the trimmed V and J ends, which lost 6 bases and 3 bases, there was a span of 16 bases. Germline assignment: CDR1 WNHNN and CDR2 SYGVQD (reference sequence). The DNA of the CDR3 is TGCGCCAGCAGGAGGTCCCCTGAGTTGACAGATACGCAGTATTTT. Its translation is CASRRSPELTDTQYF.

DNA for the CDR3: TGTGCCAGCAGCCCCCGCTGGGCGGGAGGGAGGTCGAACAATGAGCAGTTCTTC. Translation: CASSPRWAGGRSNNEQFF. The chain carries TRBV7-3 and TRBJ2-1; TRBD2 aligns across 9 bases. The CDR3 is 18 residues long. Trimming removed 5 bases from V and 5 bases from J; junction bases left unmatched: 16. The V gene's germline CDR1 is SGHTA and CDR2 FQGTGA.

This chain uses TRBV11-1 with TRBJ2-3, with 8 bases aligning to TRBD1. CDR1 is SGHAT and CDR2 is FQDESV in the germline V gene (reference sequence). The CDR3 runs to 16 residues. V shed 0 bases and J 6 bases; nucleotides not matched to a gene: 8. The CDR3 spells CASSLAPGQGSDTQYF. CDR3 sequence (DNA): TGTGCCAGCAGCTTAGCGCCCGGACAGGGTTCGGATACGCAGTATTTT.

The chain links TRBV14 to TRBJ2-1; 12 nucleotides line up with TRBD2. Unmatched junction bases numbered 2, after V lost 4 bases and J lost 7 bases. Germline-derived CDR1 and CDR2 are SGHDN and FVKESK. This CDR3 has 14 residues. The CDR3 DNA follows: TGTGCCAGCAGCCGGACTAGCGGGGTGAATGAGCAGTTCTTC. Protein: CASSRTSGVNEQFF.